This T cell receptor (beta chain) came from a study of T cells in tumors after PD-1 blockade. Study details: During anti-PD-1 treatment, some patients continued daily vismodegib 150 mg. Study observations and caveats: Blood contained about 44% of the tumor's TCR clonotypes.

This CDR3 contains 11 residues. The V end lost 3 bases, the J end lost 7 bases, and 3 bases lay between the germline ends. This clone was counted only a few times. What it binds is not known. Some clones are missing from TCRdb's copy, which holds only in-frame ones; the method was immunoSEQ multiplex PCR. The data show over 60,000 clones, around 67% seen once. This chain connects TRBV12-3 or TRBV12-4 to TRBJ1-4; D uncertain. The material sequenced was PBMCs, taken after anti-PD-1 treatment. This clonotype was sampled from a human donor with basal cell carcinoma. This chain's CDR3 is CASSLSEKLFF. CDR3 coding DNA: TGTGCCAGCAGTTTGTCTGAAAAACTGTTTTTT.